This entry lists 26 T cell receptor beta chains sequenced from one sample in a study of shared clonotypes between healthy human individuals. The naive CD8 population came from CD45RO-negative cells selected for CCR7, without terminally differentiated effector memory CD45RA+ cells. Some clones are missing from TCRdb's copy, which holds only in-frame ones; the method was immunoSEQ multiplex PCR. This table holds 2 million to 2.5 million clones, about 93% found once. The specimen was naive CD8+ T cells from PBMCs. The receptors shown here come from a man aged 18 to 35 in good health. Some clones in this sample may be carry-over from other donors' samples.

The chain has TRBV7-2 and TRBJ2-5; D tentatively fits TRBD1 or TRBD2 (5 bases each). Germline lookup yields CDR1 SGHTA and CDR2 FQGNSA. V shed 1 base and J shed 3 bases, with 9 bases lying between them. This CDR3 is 14 amino acids long. The CDR3: CASSLGGPKETQYF. The CDR3 DNA is TGTGCCAGCAGCTTAGGGGGACCCAAAGAGACCCAGTACTTC.

The V gene is TRBV6-4, the J gene TRBJ2-1, with TRBD2 matching 12 bases. The CDR3 runs to 17 residues. The V gene end was trimmed by 3 bases and the J gene end by 0 bases; junction bases not matched to a gene: 3. Germline assignment: CDR1 MRHNA and CDR2 SNTAGT. CDR3 region: CASSDTSGRLSYNEQFF. The CDR3 DNA follows: TGTGCCAGCAGTGATACTAGCGGGAGGCTCTCCTACAATGAGCAGTTCTTC.

The chain couples TRBV9 to TRBJ2-7; 9 bases align to TRBD2. Per the germline V gene, CDR1 is SGDLS and CDR2 is YYNGEE. V was pared by 4 bases and J by 6 bases, with 8 bases of the junction left unmatched. The CDR3 consists of 14 residues. The CDR3: CASSIVAGAGEQYF. CDR3 sequence (DNA): TGTGCCAGCAGCATAGTAGCGGGAGCTGGCGAGCAGTACTTC.

V is TRBV29-1 and J is TRBJ1-2; no reliable D call. In germline, CDR1 is SQVTM, CDR2 ANQGSEA. CDR3 length: 12 residues. V lost 7 bases and J lost 2, with 11 bases in between. CDR3 in DNA: TGCAGCGCATCGGACGGAAACTATGGCTACACCTTC. Translation: CSASDGNYGYTF.

The chain is built from TRBV15 and TRBJ2-5; D unresolved. Germline V gene data show CDR1 as LNHNV and CDR2 as YYDKDF (reference sequence). CDR3 length: 12 residues. Between the trimmed V and J ends, which lost 3 bases and 5 bases, there was a span of 7 bases. CDR3 sequence: CATSSLGETQYF. The CDR3 DNA follows: TGTGCCACCAGCAGCCTGGGGGAGACCCAGTACTTC. The whole variable domain, remainder taken from reference TRBV15 and TRBJ2-5, is DAMVIQNPRYQVTQFGKPVTLSCSQTLNHNVMYWYQQKSSQAPKLLFHYYDKDFNNEADTPDNFQSRRPNTSFCFLDIRSPGLGDTAMYLCATSSLGETQYFGPGTRLLVL.

The V gene is TRBV5-6, the J gene TRBJ2-3, with TRBD2 matching over 7 bases. With 4 bases clipped from V and 2 bases from J, the junction kept 19 bases outside the gene matches. The CDR3 length is 19 residues. The V gene's germline CDR1 is SGHDT and CDR2 YYEEEE. This CDR3 is CASSLGDHGGGTITDTQYF. DNA for the CDR3: TGTGCCAGCAGCCTGGGAGACCACGGGGGAGGGACGATCACAGATACGCAGTATTTT.

This clone was picked up one time. This chain connects TRBV19 to TRBJ2-7; 7 nucleotides match TRBD1. There are 15 residues in the CDR3. After removal of 9 bases from V and 3 bases from J, the junction contained 14 bases not matched to a gene. The V gene's germline CDR1 is LNHDA and CDR2 SQIVND (reference sequence). DNA for the CDR3: TGTGCCAGCCTTGGGAAGGGGGCAAGAAGCTACGAGCAGTACTTC. Translated, it gives CASLGKGARSYEQYF. Using reference TRBV19 and TRBJ2-7 for the parts outside the CDR3, the full variable domain is DGGITQSPKYLFRKEGQNVTLSCEQNLNHDAMYWYRQDPGQGLRLIYYSQIVNDFQKGDIAEGYSVSREKKESFPLTVTSAQKNPTAFYLCASLGKGARSYEQYFGPGTRLTVT.

The chain recombines TRBV28 with TRBJ2-3; D possibly corresponds to TRBD2 (5 bases). The CDR3 has 16 residues. CDR1 MDHEN and CDR2 SYDVKM come from the germline V gene. V was trimmed by 3 bases and J by 2 bases, leaving 15 bases between them. The CDR3 region has the DNA TGTGCCAGCAGTTTGTGGGGAGCGAAAGCCACAGATACGCAGTATTTT. This encodes CASSLWGAKATDTQYF.

The genes are TRBV7-9 and TRBJ1-2; 7 positions match TRBD1. CDR1 is SEHNR, CDR2 FQNEAQ, per germline (reference sequence). The CDR3 has 14 residues. Trimming took 5 bases from V and 4 from J; bases not matched to a gene: 7. CDR3 in amino acids: CASSQTGTLYGYTF. In nucleotides, the CDR3 is TGTGCCAGCAGCCAGACAGGGACCCTCTATGGCTACACCTTC.

This clone was found a few times. The rearrangement joins TRBV27 to TRBJ2-7; D call uncertain. From germline, CDR1 is MNHEY and CDR2 SMNVEV (reference sequence). V lost 10 bases to trimming and J lost 6 bases, with 16 bases between them. The CDR3 extends over 12 amino acids. This CDR3 reads CATTDETGEQYF. DNA of the CDR3: TGTGCCACGACGGACGAGACGGGCGAGCAGTACTTC.

This chain joins TRBV4-1 and TRBJ2-3; D is unresolved. Germline CDR1 and CDR2: MGHRA and YSYEKL. CDR3 length: 13 residues. V lost 3 bases to trimming and J lost 4 bases, with 8 bases between them. DNA for the CDR3: TGCGCCAGCAGCCAGGCAGGCTCAGATACGCAGTATTTT. Its translation: CASSQAGSDTQYF.

The genes are TRBV6-1 and TRBJ1-5; tentative D call: TRBD1 (5 bases). The length of the CDR3 is 15 residues. Germline V lookup: CDR1 MNHNS, CDR2 SASEGT. The V and J ends lost 6 bases and 11 bases respectively, with 23 bases between them. This chain's CDR3 is CASRGGGRGVLSQHF. The CDR3 coding sequence is TGTGCCAGCAGGGGCGGAGGCAGAGGGGTATTGTCCCAGCATTTT.

The rearrangement joins TRBV7-6 to TRBJ2-1, with 9 bases aligning to TRBD2. Trimming cost V 5 bases and J 8 bases; bases outside gene matches: 16. This CDR3 has 17 residues. Germline CDR1 reads SGHVS; CDR2 reads FNYEAQ. CDR3 residues: CASSRMTSGSSIDEQFF. The CDR3 nucleotides read TGTGCCAGCAGCCGAATGACTAGCGGAAGTAGTATCGATGAGCAGTTCTTC.

The chain recombines TRBV2 with TRBJ2-7; D gene ambiguous. Trimming pared 5 bases from V and 0 bases from J, leaving 8 bases between. Germline lookup yields CDR1 SNHLY and CDR2 FYNNEI. The CDR3 runs 13 residues. The CDR3 nucleotides are TGTGCCAGCAGTAGTACTAACTCCTACGAGCAGTACTTC. Translating it yields CASSSTNSYEQYF.

This rearrangement joins TRBV11-2 to TRBJ1-1; D ambiguous. This CDR3 is 12 amino acids long. The V end was cut by 6 bases, the J end by 4 bases, with 9 bases between. Germline CDR1 SGHAT, CDR2 FQNNGV. DNA of the CDR3: TGTGCCAGCAGTTCCGGGTCCACTGAAGCTTTCTTT. As protein: CASSSGSTEAFF. The full variable domain, rest sourced from reference TRBV11-2 and TRBJ1-1, is EAGVAQSPRYKIIEKRQSVAFWCNPISGHATLYWYQQILGQGPKLLIQFQNNGVVDDSQLPKDRFSAERLKGVDSTLKIQPAKLEDSAVYLCASSSGSTEAFFGQGTRLTVV.

This CDR3 is CASSLGTGISYEQYF. CDR3 nucleotides: TGTGCCAGCAGTTTAGGGACAGGGATCTCCTACGAGCAGTACTTC. The gene calls are TRBV27 and TRBJ2-7; 9 positions agree with TRBD1. The CDR3 covers 15 residues. Germline trimming cut 2 bases from V and 0 bases from J; bases unmatched to any gene: 2. Germline CDR1 reads MNHEY; CDR2 reads SMNVEV (reference sequence).

A single count supports this clone. The chain has TRBV5-6 and TRBJ1-2, with D possibly matching TRBD1 (5 bases). Germline V CDR1 and CDR2: SGHDT, YYEEEE. The CDR3 is 15 residues long. Deletions cut 3 bases from V and 4 bases from J, with 16 bases between. The CDR3, as DNA: TGTGCCAGCAGCTCCTCCATCCAGGGAACCTATGGCTACACCTTC. Translated: CASSSSIQGTYGYTF.

The J gene is TRBJ1-2, the V gene TRBV7-9; D call uncertain. The ends were cut back, 3 bases at V and 3 bases at J, with 14 bases in the middle. The CDR3 has 15 amino acids. Germline lookup yields CDR1 SEHNR and CDR2 FQNEAQ (reference sequence). In nucleotides, the CDR3 is TGTGCCAGCAGCTTGGTGGGCCAGACATACTATGGCTACACCTTC. Protein: CASSLVGQTYYGYTF.

This chain links TRBV27 with TRBJ2-7; no clear D gene. V was trimmed by 2 bases and J by 5 bases, leaving 10 bases between them. Germline V gene data show CDR1 as MNHEY and CDR2 as SMNVEV (reference sequence). CDR3 length: 13 residues. As DNA, the CDR3 is TGTGCCAGCAGTTTACTAGGGATACACGAGCAGTACTTC. Translating gives CASSLLGIHEQYF.

The chain combines TRBV5-6 with TRBJ1-1; D unresolved. The V and J ends lost 4 bases and 7 bases respectively, with 23 bases between them. CDR1 is SGHDT and CDR2 is YYEEEE in the germline V gene. This CDR3 is 16 amino acids long. The CDR3 region has the DNA TGTGCCAGCAGCCCACCTATAAGGGCGGAAGGGTTTGAAGCTTTCTTT. It yields the protein CASSPPIRAEGFEAFF.

This chain connects TRBV7-9 to TRBJ2-7; the match to TRBD2 covers 10 bases. CDR3 length: 15 residues. In germline, CDR1 is SEHNR, CDR2 FQNEAQ (reference sequence). J was trimmed by 5 bases and V by 0 bases; bases with no gene match: 4. The CDR3: CASSLATSGAHEQYF. DNA for the CDR3: TGTGCCAGCAGCTTAGCCACTAGCGGGGCTCACGAGCAGTACTTC.

This rearrangement joins TRBV7-2 to TRBJ1-5; 9 bases are a match to TRBD1. The trim removed 5 bases at V and 5 bases at J, leaving 7 bases unmatched. This CDR3 contains 15 residues. The germline V gene has CDR1 SGHTA and CDR2 FQGNSA. DNA for the CDR3: TGTGCCAGCAGCGTCGGGACAGGGATGGATCAGCCCCAGCATTTT. Translating it yields CASSVGTGMDQPQHF.

The V gene is TRBV19, the J gene TRBJ2-2; D unresolved. V shed 3 bases and J shed 5 bases, with 10 bases lying between them. Germline V gene lookup returns CDR1 LNHDA and CDR2 SQIVND (reference sequence). The CDR3 runs to 14 residues. The CDR3 DNA reads as TGTGCCAGTAGTATCGCAGGAATAACCGGGGAGCTGTTTTTT. Its translation: CASSIAGITGELFF. Drawing the rest from reference TRBV19 and TRBJ2-2, the complete variable domain is DGGITQSPKYLFRKEGQNVTLSCEQNLNHDAMYWYRQDPGQGLRLIYYSQIVNDFQKGDIAEGYSVSREKKESFPLTVTSAQKNPTAFYLCASSIAGITGELFFGEGSRLTVL.

This chain uses TRBV2 with TRBJ2-7; D gene unclear. CDR3 length: 14 amino acids. V was shortened by 8 bases and J by 0 bases, with 14 bases between the two germline ends. The V gene's germline CDR1 is SNHLY and CDR2 FYNNEI. In nucleotides, the CDR3 is TGTGCCAGCGGAGAAGGACGGTCCTCCTACGAGCAGTACTTC. Protein sequence: CASGEGRSSYEQYF.

The gene calls are TRBV27 and TRBJ2-5; TRBD1 aligns across 8 bases. The CDR3 runs to 14 residues. The germline V gene has CDR1 MNHEY and CDR2 SMNVEV (reference sequence). Trimming at V came to 5 bases and at J to 7 bases, leaving 9 bases not matched to a gene. CDR3 in DNA: TGTGCCAGCAGTGTCCTCGACGGGACAGGGACCCAGTACTTC. Its protein product is CASSVLDGTGTQYF.

This chain connects TRBV6-5 to TRBJ2-1; weak D call: TRBD2 (5 bases). V shed 6 bases and J shed 1 base, with 10 bases lying between them. Germline V gene sequence: CDR1 MNHEY, CDR2 SVGAGI. The CDR3 loop spans 14 amino acids. The CDR3 region has the DNA TGTGCCAGCAGGGAGCGGACTTCCTACAATGAGCAGTTCTTC. It encodes CASRERTSYNEQFF.